Each of the 25 T cell receptor beta chains below was sequenced from the same sample in a study of cytomegalovirus exposure and HLA in healthy donors. In the PCR, 60 Vbeta and 13 Jbeta primers were used. Repertoires were generated with immunoSEQ multiplex PCR, while TCRdb's copy carries only in-frame clones and drops some. The table records more than 80,000 clones, less than 85% of them present only once. Sequencing input: PBMCs. The receptors originated from a man aged 55 to 70 in good health and CMV-seronegative.

The V and J genes are TRBV6-1 and TRBJ1-3; 11 bases fit TRBD1. The CDR3 runs 15 residues. From germline, CDR1 is MNHNS and CDR2 SASEGT. With V trimmed by 8 bases and J by 3 bases, 6 bases remained unmatched. The CDR3 is CASGGQGAGGNTIYF. CDR3 bases: TGTGCCAGCGGTGGACAGGGGGCAGGTGGAAACACCATATATTTT.

This chain uses TRBV5-1 with TRBJ2-5; 7 bases agree with TRBD2. This CDR3 has 13 amino acids. From germline, CDR1 is SGHRS and CDR2 YFSETQ. Trimming at V came to 9 bases and at J to 2 bases, leaving 7 bases not matched to a gene. CDR3 bases: TGCGCCACCGCCGGGGGGTCGCAAGAGACCCAGTACTTC. It codes for CATAGGSQETQYF.

The chain carries TRBV5-5 and TRBJ2-5; possible D gene TRBD1, 6 bases. The CDR3 totals 13 residues. Per the germline V gene, CDR1 is SGHKS and CDR2 is YYEKEE (reference sequence). Trimming pared 3 bases from V and 3 bases from J, leaving 9 bases between. The CDR3 nucleotides are TGTGCCAGCAGCTCACCAGGGGAAGAGACCCAGTACTTC. This translates into CASSSPGEETQYF.

CDR3 loop: CASSTRQGRTGELFF. CDR3 coding DNA: TGTGCCAGCAGTACCCGACAGGGGAGGACCGGGGAGCTGTTTTTT. This chain uses TRBV6-4 with TRBJ2-2; 8 bases are a match to TRBD1. This CDR3 has 15 residues. The J segment lost 5 bases and the V segment lost 5 bases, leaving 7 bases of the junction unmatched. The V gene's germline CDR1 is MRHNA and CDR2 SNTAGT.

This chain uses TRBV7-6 with TRBJ2-7; D possibly corresponds to TRBD2 (5 bases). The germline V gene has CDR1 SGHVS and CDR2 FNYEAQ. The CDR3 has 12 amino acids. Trimming cost V 1 base and J 7 bases, with 8 bases left between them. The CDR3 sequence: CASSLESGEQYF. The CDR3 coding sequence is TGTGCCAGCAGCTTAGAATCGGGGGAGCAGTACTTC.

This clone turned up a few times. The V and J genes are TRBV18 and TRBJ1-1; D is possibly TRBD1 (6 bases). From germline, CDR1 is KGHSH and CDR2 LQKENI. The CDR3 consists of 16 residues. Trimming took 2 bases from V and 1 from J, leaving 14 bases between them. The CDR3 DNA is TGTGCCAGCTCACCAAGTACAGGGCTTAGGAACACTGAAGCTTTCTTT. As protein: CASSPSTGLRNTEAFF. Looking up the rest from reference TRBV18 and TRBJ1-1 gives the full variable domain: NAGVMQNPRHLVRRRGQEARLRCSPMKGHSHVYWYRQLPEEGLKFMVYLQKENIIDESGMPKERFSAEFPKEGPSILRIQQVVRGDSAAYFCASSPSTGLRNTEAFFGQGTRLTVV.

The chain is built from TRBV18 and TRBJ1-2; no firm D call. Germline V CDR1 and CDR2: KGHSH, LQKENI. V was cut by 1 base and J by 3 bases, with 12 bases left in between. The CDR3 contains 15 residues. The CDR3 reads CASSPLVKPDYGYTF. In DNA form, the CDR3 reads TGTGCCAGCTCACCACTAGTTAAACCCGACTATGGCTACACCTTC.

The rearrangement links TRBV6-6 to TRBJ2-7, with 8 bases lining up with TRBD1. This CDR3 spans 14 amino acids. Germline CDR1 is MNHNY and CDR2 is SVGAGI (reference sequence). J gave up 2 bases and V 6 bases, and 6 bases lay outside the gene matches. The CDR3 region is CASRVGQGAYEQYV. As DNA, the CDR3 is TGTGCCAGCAGGGTCGGACAGGGTGCCTACGAGCAGTACGTC.

This clone was counted only a few times. J is TRBJ2-1 and V is TRBV6-6; D possibly corresponds to TRBD2 (6 bases). Trimming stripped 5 bases from V and 7 bases from J, with 21 bases between. The CDR3 totals 16 residues. Germline V gene lookup returns CDR1 MNHNY and CDR2 SVGAGI (reference sequence). The CDR3 here is CASSPGGGTDPNEQFF. As DNA, the CDR3 is TGTGCCAGCAGTCCAGGTGGGGGGACGGACCCTAATGAGCAGTTCTTC.

Turning to this clone: Other DNA sequences from this sample encode an identical CDR3 as well. The chain links TRBV10-3 to TRBJ2-5; TRBD2 agrees at 8 bases. J lost 4 bases, V lost 10 bases, and 2 bases had no gene match. CDR3 length equals 11 residues. Germline-derived CDR1 and CDR2 are ENHRY and SYGVKD. For the CDR3, the DNA is TGTGCCACCGGGGGGGGAGAGACCCAGTACTTC. Protein sequence: CATGGGETQYF.

The V and J genes are TRBV5-1 and TRBJ1-3; no clear D. Germline V CDR1 and CDR2: SGHRS, YFSETQ. The CDR3 consists of 15 residues. Deletions cut 0 bases from V and 0 bases from J, with 7 bases between. DNA for the CDR3: TGCGCCAGCAGCTTGGGGCCGTCCTCTGGAAACACCATATATTTT. Translating gives CASSLGPSSGNTIYF.

The CDR3 bases are TGTGCCAGCAGCTCTTACTCGTCGGATCAGCCCCAGCATTTT. Its translation: CASSSYSSDQPQHF. This chain connects TRBV5-6 to TRBJ1-5; unclear D gene. V was shortened by 3 bases and J by 5 bases, with 12 bases between the two germline ends. CDR1 is SGHDT, CDR2 YYEEEE, per germline. This CDR3 contains 14 residues. The variable domain in full, completed from reference TRBV5-6 and TRBJ1-5, reads DAGVTQSPTHLIKTRGQQVTLRCSPKSGHDTVSWYQQALGQGPQFIFQYYEEEERQRGNFPDRFSGHQFPNYSSELNVNALLLGDSALYLCASSSYSSDQPQHFGDGTRLSIL.

The chain uses TRBV28 and TRBJ1-2; D gene unclear. Trimming pared 6 bases from V and 3 bases from J, leaving 14 bases between. The CDR3 sequence is 14 residues long. Germline assignment: CDR1 MDHEN and CDR2 SYDVKM. CDR3 amino acids: CASRASGQYYGYTF. The CDR3 nucleotides are TGTGCCAGCAGGGCGAGCGGGCAATACTATGGCTACACCTTC.

V is TRBV6-5 and J is TRBJ1-2; 7 bases agree with TRBD1. The CDR3 is 11 residues long. Germline lookup yields CDR1 MNHEY and CDR2 SVGAGI. With V trimmed by 2 bases and J by 13 bases, 4 bases remained unmatched. The CDR3 is CASSYAGQPTF. The CDR3 coding sequence is TGTGCCAGCAGTTACGCGGGACAGCCCACCTTC.

The V gene is TRBV27, the J gene TRBJ1-5; 7 bases align to TRBD1. Trimming cost V 8 bases and J 2 bases; bases outside gene matches: 12. Germline CDR1 reads MNHEY; CDR2 reads SMNVEV (reference sequence). The CDR3 sequence is 16 residues long. In DNA, the CDR3 is TGTGCCAGCCGACAGGGCTCGATAGGAGGCAATCAGCCCCAGCATTTT. Translated: CASRQGSIGGNQPQHF.

This rearrangement joins TRBV7-2 to TRBJ2-2; D ambiguous. V dropped 5 bases and J dropped 0 bases, with 4 bases sitting between them. The CDR3 has 13 amino acids. CDR1 is SGHTA, CDR2 FQGNSA, per germline. The CDR3 coding sequence is TGTGCCAGCAGCCTTTCGAACACCGGGGAGCTGTTTTTT. It encodes CASSLSNTGELFF.

The chain recombines TRBV6-1 with TRBJ1-6, with D perhaps TRBD1 (5 bases). Trimming took 4 bases from V and 6 from J, leaving 13 bases between them. Germline CDR1 reads MNHNS; CDR2 reads SASEGT. The CDR3 extends over 15 amino acids. CDR3 amino acids: CASSAQGPFNSPLHF. CDR3 coding DNA: TGTGCCAGCAGTGCCCAGGGTCCCTTTAATTCACCCCTCCACTTT.

This sequence joins TRBV10-3 and TRBJ1-5; 7 bases agree with TRBD1. Trimming took 10 bases from V and 4 from J; bases not matched to a gene: 10. This CDR3 has 14 amino acids. The germline V gene has CDR1 ENHRY and CDR2 SYGVKD. This CDR3 is CATRGDRGNQPQHF. CDR3 DNA sequence: TGTGCCACCCGCGGGGACAGAGGAAATCAGCCCCAGCATTTT.

This rearrangement joins TRBV7-9 to TRBJ2-5, with TRBD2 identical over 8 bases. V shed 3 bases and J 2 bases; nucleotides not matched to a gene: 2. The CDR3 sequence is 14 residues long. CDR1 and CDR2 (germline): SEHNR, FQNEAQ (reference sequence). The CDR3 DNA is TGTGCCAGCAGCTTGGAGCGGGGGCAAGAGACCCAGTACTTC. It yields the protein CASSLERGQETQYF.

This sequence joins TRBV6-5 and TRBJ1-4, with D maybe TRBD1 (5 bases). Deletions cut 6 bases from V and 0 bases from J, with 11 bases between. The CDR3 sequence is 15 residues long. Germline lookup yields CDR1 MNHEY and CDR2 SVGAGI. This CDR3 is CASSARVTTNEKLFF. Here the CDR3 DNA reads TGTGCCAGCAGCGCCAGGGTAACAACTAATGAAAAACTGTTTTTT.

This chain joins TRBV5-1 and TRBJ2-5; TRBD2 matches 10 bases. The CDR3 loop spans 14 amino acids. The germline V gene encodes CDR1 SGHRS and CDR2 YFSETQ. Trimming cost V 2 bases and J 5 bases; bases outside gene matches: 3. The CDR3 region is CASSFSGGSETQYF. The CDR3 DNA follows: TGCGCCAGCAGCTTTAGCGGGGGGTCTGAGACCCAGTACTTC.

The CDR3 here is CASSPPGQLSYEQYF. The CDR3 nucleotides read TGTGCCAGCAGCCCCCCGGGACAGCTATCATACGAGCAGTACTTC. The rearrangement joins TRBV5-6 to TRBJ2-7, with 7 bases fitting TRBD1. V trimming: 4 bases; J trimming: 4 bases; junction bases outside the gene matches: 11. This CDR3 has 15 residues. Per germline, CDR1 SGHDT and CDR2 YYEEEE.

This chain connects TRBV5-4 to TRBJ2-1; 10 bases agree with TRBD1. The germline gives CDR1 SGHNT, CDR2 YYREEE (reference sequence). The CDR3 covers 15 residues. The V segment lost 5 bases and the J segment 7 bases; nucleotides outside the gene matches: 9. The CDR3 region is CASRKGQGRENEQFF. The CDR3 DNA reads as TGTGCCAGCAGGAAGGGACAGGGGCGTGAGAATGAGCAGTTCTTC.

This chain links TRBV25-1 with TRBJ1-1; TRBD1 might be the D (6 bases). Per germline, CDR1 MGHDK and CDR2 SYGVNS. V was pared by 4 bases and J by 4 bases, with 13 bases between. The CDR3 is made up of 14 amino acids. The CDR3 DNA is TGTGCCAGCAGTGGAACAGGGATGAGCACTGAAGCTTTCTTT. Amino acids: CASSGTGMSTEAFF.

A remark on this clone: This CDR3 is also generated by other DNA sequences in the sample. The CDR3 here is CASSLGGGAGETQYF. The CDR3 nucleotides read TGTGCCAGCAGCTTGGGCGGGGGGGCCGGTGAGACCCAGTACTTC. The rearrangement joins TRBV7-2 to TRBJ2-5; 9 bases map to TRBD2. Trimming at V came to 3 bases and at J to 5 bases, leaving 7 bases not matched to a gene. Germline V gives CDR1 SGHTA, CDR2 FQGNSA. The CDR3 runs to 15 residues.